The present T cell receptor (beta chain) was sequenced within a study of T cell changes during pregnancy in multiple sclerosis (dated by TCRdb to about 2019). About the study as a whole: The study looked at changes in the T cell repertoire across pregnancy in women with multiple sclerosis.

Of note for this clone: This receptor's antigen is unknown. Per-base quality was not reported, and no clone a single base away is much larger than it.

The junction shows trimming of 1 base on V and 9 bases on J, plus 13 bases between the germline ends. From cysteine to phenylalanine, the CDR3 is 15 amino acids long. CDR3 DNA is the only sequence kept; it has 45 bases, read in frame from the first base. As encoded in the germline V gene, CDR1 is SGHTA while CDR2 is FQGNSA. The library was generated by the immunoSEQ multiplex PCR assay. The clones in this table, taken by TCRdb from immuneACCESS, are in-frame only. Not every clone is retained; where verified, under half of the shortfall comes from an unresolved V gene, and the cause of the rest is unknown. Recorded for this sample are around 62,000 clones; over 75% of them occurred a single time. 1.5% of the sample goes to the ten largest clones.

This receptor chain uses TRBV7-2 and TRBJ1-6; TRBD1 could be the D gene, as 5 bases match. This TCR derives from a female donor with multiple sclerosis, enrolled in a pregnancy study. The sequencing used peripheral blood, collected in the third trimester of pregnancy. The DNA sequence is TGTGCCAGCAGCTTAGGTGTCAGGGTCTCTTCACCCCTCCACTTT. Translated, it reads CASSLGVRVSSPLHF.